This TCR beta chain was found in a study of T cells in Graves' hyperthyroidism and ophthalmopathy. Uncontrolled infection, other autoimmune disease, pregnancy or lactation led to exclusion. The PBMCs were sourced from fresh peripheral blood (around 10 ml). Researchers amplified the TCR beta CDR3 regions from RNA transcripts. The HTBI primer set drove a first-round RT-PCR of the TCR CDR3. From the multiplex PCR reads, TCRdb called clonotypes with MiXCR, one entry per CDR3 protein. Counted here are approximately 350,000 distinct CDR3 sequences, about 15% occurring once; the ten biggest clones make up about 21%. In its sample, this clonotype was seen a few times. Trimming took 4 bases from V and 1 from J, leaving 8 bases between them. CDR3 length equals 14 residues.

This chain uses TRBV12-3 or TRBV12-4 with TRBJ1-5, with D uncertain. Material: blood. The TCR comes from a woman aged 55-69 years with Graves' ophthalmopathy. The CDR3 loop is CASSSVTSNQPQHF. CDR3 coding DNA: TGTGCCAGCAGTTCGGTTACAAGCAATCAGCCCCAGCATTTT.